This T cell receptor beta chain is drawn from a study of blood T cell repertoires in COVID-19. Study details: Samples came from the United States, Italy and Spain, spanning acute and convalescent COVID-19. The analysed material was cDNA or gDNA that came from T cells, B-cell-depleted T cells, or PBMCs.

Measured with immunoSEQ multiplex PCR; TCRdb has only the in-frame clones, and not every one. In the table there are over 400,000 clones, 80% to 90% of which are singletons. The CDR3 is 13 amino acids. J lost 4 bases, V lost 0 bases, and 0 bases had no gene match. In germline, CDR1 is GTSNPN, CDR2 SVGIG (reference sequence). Only one count was recorded for this clone. This same CDR3 is encoded by further DNA sequences in the sample. This TCR derives from a woman in her twenties or thirties with active or convalescent COVID-19. The chain uses TRBV30 and TRBJ1-1; 9 positions agree with TRBD1. Source material: peripheral blood. The CDR3 loop reads CAWSVQGATEAFF. CDR3 nucleotides: TGTGCCTGGAGTGTACAGGGGGCCACTGAAGCTTTCTTT.